This T cell receptor beta chain was found in a study of spatial heterogeneity in lung cancer (dated by TCRdb to about 2019). At the level of the whole study: More beta-chain than alpha-chain transcripts were consistently detected, likely reflecting higher beta-chain transcript abundance. In the raw uncorrected reads, each unique combination of TCR and UMI appeared more than ten times on average. TCR alpha and beta repertoires were quantitatively compared across multiple tumor regions, matched nontumor lung and blood in non-small cell lung cancer. The study linked features of the TCR repertoire to counts of nonsynonymous mutations, which were determined by whole-exome sequencing of tumor tissue. At surgery, both alpha and beta chains were TCR-sequenced in roughly 200 tumor regions, approximately 64 matched nontumor lung samples and 56 PBMC samples. The full study reports these points: Additional single-cell paired TCR alpha and beta sequencing was considered necessary to confirm, at a functional level, the hypothesis that regional TCRs recognize regional mutations. Ubiquitous expanded tumor TCRs showed up in blood more often at tumor resection than at routine follow-up.

A few counts support this clonotype. It lacks a known antigen. One junction end disagrees with the germline gene, perhaps due to a read error. The CDR3 measures 14 amino acids from cysteine to phenylalanine. Of all the DNA, just the CDR3 is kept, 42 bases in frame from base 1. From a lookup of the germline V gene, CDR1 and CDR2 are MDHEN and SYDVKM. Libraries were constructed by 5' RACE. The sample was run on a NextSeq 500. To allow correction of PCR and sequencing errors, the TCR library protocol tagged every TCR cDNA molecule with a unique molecular identifier. In the source study's methods: TCR identification, UMI-based error correction and CDR3 extraction were performed with Decombinator tools. Expanded TCRs were defined as those above a frequency of 2 per 1,000, corresponding to the top 1% of the tumor frequency distribution. Each repertoire was subsampled 100 times to 5,000 TCRs, after which Renyi diversity was computed with the R vegan package. CDR3 similarity networks were built from amino acid triplet string-kernel similarity, with CDR3s being connected when pairwise similarity was above 0.82. TCRdb itself trimmed the public reads at Q25 with fastp, ran MiXCR and retained productive beta chains. Duplicate CDR3 protein sequences are folded into a single record with the most common DNA and genes. In this record, the V and J calls reflect TCRdb's handling and not the investigators' own analysis. The sample data list under 50,000 distinct CDR3 sequences, and approximately 5.5% of these were observed just once. The ten largest make up 20% to 30% of the sample.

The time point label, read with the paper, signifies: sample taken at primary tumor resection. Donors were 72 patients with early-stage, untreated non-small cell lung cancer from the lung TRACERx cohort. TCR sequencing used whole RNA extracted from tumor and nontumor lung tissue, or from cryopreserved PBMC samples, without cell sorting. A patient was chosen for TCR sequencing only when enough RNA was available from at least two tumor regions. Recombination connected TRBV28 to TRBJ1-2; tentative D gene TRBD1, with 5 bases matching. This specimen consisted of PBMCs, obtained at surgery. This TCR derives from a female donor with early-stage non-small cell lung cancer. The CDR3 is CVSSPPMRGGGYTF. The bases are TGTGTCAGCAGTCCCCCGATGAGGGGTGGTGGCTACACCTTC.